These T cell receptor beta chains were read from a single sample in a study of blood T cells in healthy people across ages. TCRdb re-called the 5' RACE reads through MiXCR, storing one row per CDR3 protein. The sample has hundreds of thousands of distinct CDR3 sequences, approximately 52% seen once. Material for sequencing was blood. The receptors were gathered from a woman aged 80 or older in good health. Each CDR3 is given with its conserved first and last residue. Each record gives: D gene, J gene, V gene, clone size, CDR3 DNA, CDR3 protein. A D gene is named only where the DNA matches it firmly. Part of the rows lack a size; the others show once, few, many or a class for expanded clones.

.,TRBJ2-7,TRBV5-1,many,TGCGCCAGCAGCGTAGCCCACCCTAGGGACGAGCAGTACTTC,CASSVAHPRDEQYF
TRBD1,TRBJ1-4,TRBV7-9,many,TGTGCCAGCAGCTTAGTTCGGGACAGGGTTGAAAAACTGTTTTTT,CASSLVRDRVEKLFF
TRBD1,TRBJ1-4,TRBV7-9,.,TGTGCCAGTTACCGCGCAGGGGGACTCAATGAAAAACTGTTTTTT,CASYRAGGLNEKLFF
TRBD2,TRBJ2-2,TRBV2,few,TGTGCCAGCAGAACTAGCGGGGCTACTTCGAACACCGGGGAGCTGTTTTTT,CASRTSGATSNTGELFF
TRBD2,TRBJ2-2,TRBV24-1,.,TGTGCCACGGAGGGGAGGGAGAACACCGGGGAGCTGTTTTTT,CATEGRENTGELFF
TRBD2,TRBJ2-1,TRBV14,.,TGTGCCAGCAGCCAAGACGGAATCGGGGGGAGCTCCTACAATGAGCAGTTCTTC,CASSQDGIGGSSYNEQFF
TRBD1,TRBJ2-2,TRBV2,.,TGTGCCAGCAGTGACAGGGGGCGGAACACCGGGGAGCTGTTTTTT,CASSDRGRNTGELFF
.,TRBJ2-7,TRBV7-2,.,TGTGCCAGCAGCTTAGCGCGGGCGTACGAGCAGTACTTC,CASSLARAYEQYF
.,TRBJ1-6,TRBV6-5,.,TGTGCCAACAGTACCTTTGACAGCTTAGGGAATTCACCCCTCCACTTT,CANSTFDSLGNSPLHF
.,TRBJ2-3,TRBV25-1,.,TGTGCCTCCGCAAGGGCAGGGGCAGATACGCAGTATTTT,CASARAGADTQYF
TRBD1,TRBJ2-7,TRBV5-6,.,TGTGCCAGCAGCTCTACTGGGACAGGCGAGCAGTACTTC,CASSSTGTGEQYF
TRBD2,TRBJ2-1,TRBV20-1,few,TGCAGTGCTAGAGACCCCCTTACTAGCGGGGGGGCGGGTGAGCAGTTCTTC,CSARDPLTSGGAGEQFF
TRBD2,TRBJ2-1,TRBV3-1,.,TGTGCCAGCAGCCCCGGACTAGCTCGAACCCCCTACAATGAGCAGTTCTTC,CASSPGLARTPYNEQFF
TRBD2,TRBJ2-5,TRBV12-3/TRBV12-4,.,TGTGCCAGCAGGACTAGCGGGAGGGGTCGGGAGACCCAGTACTTC,CASRTSGRGRETQYF
TRBD1,TRBJ1-5,TRBV12-3/TRBV12-4,.,TGTGCCAGCAGTTTAGGTAACAGGGGTAAACAGCCCCAGCATTTT,CASSLGNRGKQPQHF
.,TRBJ1-2,TRBV4-3,.,TGCGCCAGCAGCCAATTAGGGGGTGGCTATGGCTACACCTTC,CASSQLGGGYGYTF
.,TRBJ2-3,TRBV7-9,few,TGTGCCAGCAGCTTTTTGAGAGATACGCAGTATTTT,CASSFLRDTQYF
.,TRBJ2-7,TRBV15,many,TGTGCCACCAGCCTGGGCTGGGAGCAGTACTTC,CATSLGWEQYF
.,TRBJ2-7,TRBV15,.,TGTGCCACCAGCAGAGAGAGAGGACCTTCCTACGAGCAGTACTTC,CATSRERGPSYEQYF
.,TRBJ1-1,TRBV5-1,few,TGCGCCGGCAGAGAGAGACCCATGAACACTGAAGCTTTCTTT,CAGRERPMNTEAFF
.,TRBJ1-1,TRBV14,many,TGTGCCAGCAGCCAAGACCCGTACACTGAAGCTTTCTTT,CASSQDPYTEAFF
.,TRBJ1-5,TRBV3-1,.,TGTGCCAGCAGCCAAGGGCACAATCAGCCCCAGCATTTT,CASSQGHNQPQHF
.,TRBJ2-5,TRBV12-3/TRBV12-4,.,TGTGCCAGCAGTTTTTATGGGACTCGGTACCAAGAGACCCAGTACTTC,CASSFYGTRYQETQYF
.,TRBJ2-7,TRBV5-1,.,TGCGCCAGCAGCTTGGGTGGGCGATCGAGCGGGCCCTACAATGAGCAGTACTTC,CASSLGGRSSGPYNEQYF
TRBD1,TRBJ2-5,TRBV9,.,TGTGCCAGCAGCGCGACAGGGGGGTCGGAGACCCAGTACTTC,CASSATGGSETQYF
.,TRBJ1-2,TRBV7-3,.,TGTGCCAGCAGCCTAAGCCAAACCCATGGCTACACCTTC,CASSLSQTHGYTF
.,TRBJ1-4,TRBV14,.,TGTGCCAGCAGCCAAGAGGGTCGTGTAATTGGGGAAAAACTGTTTTTT,CASSQEGRVIGEKLFF
TRBD2,TRBJ2-1,TRBV3-1,many,TGTGCCAGCAGTCAGCCTCACCTAGCGGGAGAGGGTAATGAGCAGTTCTTC,CASSQPHLAGEGNEQFF
.,TRBJ2-5,TRBV7-2,.,TGTGCCAGCAGCTTACTGGGAGGCGGGAATAGGGAGACCCAGTACTTC,CASSLLGGGNRETQYF
.,TRBJ1-4,TRBV5-1,once,TGCGCCAGCAGCTTACAGGTGCCCGAGGAAAAACTGTTTTTT,CASSLQVPEEKLFF
TRBD1,TRBJ2-7,TRBV6-5,few,TGTGCCAGCAGGGGGACAGCTAGCATCAGCACCTACGAGCAGTACTTC,CASRGTASISTYEQYF
TRBD1,TRBJ2-3,TRBV4-1,.,TGCGCCAGCAGCCATGCTCGTCCGGGACAGGGGCGTGGAGATACGCAGTATTTT,CASSHARPGQGRGDTQYF
.,TRBJ1-3,TRBV4-2,few,TGTGCCAGCAGCCAAGATAACAGGGCCCACTCTGGAAACACTATATATTTT,CASSQDNRAHSGNTIYF
.,TRBJ1-6,TRBV10-3,.,TGTGCCACCCGAGCCGAGTATAATTCACCCCTCCACTTT,CATRAEYNSPLHF
.,TRBJ2-5,TRBV13,.,TGTGCCAGCAGCCCGCCCACAGGACAGATCCAAGAGACCCAGTACTTC,CASSPPTGQIQETQYF
.,TRBJ2-1,TRBV7-9,many,TGTGCCAGCTCTCCCCCGGGGAGCTCCTACAATGAGCAGTTCTTC,CASSPPGSSYNEQFF